This T cell receptor beta chain was retrieved from a study of blood T cell repertoires in COVID-19. Study overall: Researchers got acute and convalescent COVID-19 samples from the United States, Italy and Spain. T cells, B-cell-depleted T cells, or PBMCs supplied cDNA or gDNA.

This table comes from immunoSEQ multiplex PCR, and its TCRdb copy is limited to in-frame clones, with some not included. The sample consists of 90,000 to 120,000 clones, 69% of them appearing once. Per the germline V gene, CDR1 is GTSNPN and CDR2 is SVGIG (reference sequence). This CDR3 comprises 13 residues. The V end lost 3 bases, the J end lost 5 bases, and 13 bases lay between the germline ends. This receptor was identified in an elderly man with acute or convalescent COVID-19. The sequenced sample was peripheral blood. The chain recombines TRBV30 with TRBJ2-5; D not certain. CDR3 bases: TGTGCCTGGAGCTGGAACAGCCGGGAGACCCAGTACTTC. Translation gives CAWSWNSRETQYF. Looking up the rest from reference TRBV30 and TRBJ2-5 gives the full variable domain: SQTIHQWPATLVQPVGSPLSLECTVEGTSNPNLYWYRQAAGRGLQLLFYSVGIGQISSEVPQNLSASRPQDRQFILSSKKLLLSDSGFYLCAWSWNSRETQYFGPGTRLLVL.